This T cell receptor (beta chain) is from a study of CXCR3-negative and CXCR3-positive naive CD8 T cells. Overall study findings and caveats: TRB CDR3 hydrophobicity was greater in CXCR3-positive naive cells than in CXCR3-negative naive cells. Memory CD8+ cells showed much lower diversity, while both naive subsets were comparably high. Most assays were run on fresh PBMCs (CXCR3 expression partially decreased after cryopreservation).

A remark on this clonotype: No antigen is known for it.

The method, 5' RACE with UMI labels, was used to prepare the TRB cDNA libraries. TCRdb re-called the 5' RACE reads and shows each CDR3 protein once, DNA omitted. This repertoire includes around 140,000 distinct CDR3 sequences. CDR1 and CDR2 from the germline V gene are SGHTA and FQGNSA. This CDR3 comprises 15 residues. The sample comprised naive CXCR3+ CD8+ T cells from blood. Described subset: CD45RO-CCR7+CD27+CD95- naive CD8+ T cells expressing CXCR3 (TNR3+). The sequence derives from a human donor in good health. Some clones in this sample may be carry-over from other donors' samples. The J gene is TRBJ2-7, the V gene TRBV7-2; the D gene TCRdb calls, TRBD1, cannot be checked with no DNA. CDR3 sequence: CASRLSGGALNEQYF.